The 8 T cell receptor beta chains in this list originate from one sample, sequenced in a study of T cell repertoires in cytomegalovirus infection. TCRdb itself ran the reads through MiXCR, one entry per CDR3 protein. Here the sample spans about a million distinct CDR3 sequences, around 30% being singletons. Antigens of these TCRs are unknown. Specimen: cultured CD8+ T cells from PBMCs, collected from culture after CMV antigen stimulation. The receptors here all came from a human donor in good health (CMV status not recorded). Some clones in this sample may be carry-over from other donors' samples.

The V gene is TRBV6-2 or TRBV6-3, the J gene TRBJ2-1; 16 nucleotides align to TRBD2. Trimming removed 0 bases from V and 8 bases from J; junction bases left unmatched: 4. Germline CDR1 is MNHEY and CDR2 is SVGEGT. The CDR3 has 17 residues. The CDR3 reads CASSYSGLAGGRDEQFF. CDR3 nucleotides: TGTGCCAGCAGTTACTCGGGACTAGCGGGGGGGCGAGATGAGCAGTTCTTC.

The rearrangement joins TRBV7-6 to TRBJ1-4; 7 bases agree with TRBD1. This CDR3 is 14 amino acids long. The V and J ends lost 4 bases and 3 bases, in that order; junction bases with no gene match: 2. Germline-derived CDR1 and CDR2 are SGHVS and FNYEAQ. The CDR3 here is CASSSRGANEKLFF. The CDR3 DNA is TGTGCCAGCAGCTCCAGGGGGGCTAATGAAAAACTGTTTTTT.

At least ten counts were recorded for this clonotype. V usage is TRBV7-2 and J usage is TRBJ2-7, with D maybe TRBD1 (6 bases). The CDR3 contains 13 residues. Trimming took 1 base from V and 7 from J, leaving 11 bases between them. Germline CDR1 SGHTA, CDR2 FQGNSA. The CDR3 nucleotides are TGTGCCAGCAGCTTAGTCAGGGGTGGGGAGCAGTACGTC. Protein product: CASSLVRGGEQYV.

This clonotype was detected a few times. The V call is TRBV6-5, the J call TRBJ1-2; TRBD1 agrees at 9 bases. The V gene's germline CDR1 is MNHEY and CDR2 SVGAGI. V trimming: 6 bases; J trimming: 2 bases; junction bases outside the gene matches: 10. The CDR3 extends over 16 amino acids. CDR3 sequence: CASSPGTGLLNYGYTF. The CDR3 nucleotides are TGTGCCAGCAGCCCCGGGACAGGGCTCCTAAACTATGGCTACACCTTC.

This clonotype came up many times. The chain combines TRBV7-9 with TRBJ2-1; 10 bases match TRBD1. From germline, CDR1 is SEHNR and CDR2 FQNEAQ (reference sequence). The CDR3 is 14 amino acids. With V trimmed by 6 bases and J by 8 bases, 7 bases remained unmatched. The DNA of the CDR3 is TGTGCCAGCAGGGGGGACAGGGGAAGGGATGAGCAGTTCTTC. Its translation: CASRGDRGRDEQFF.

This clonotype appeared many times. This rearrangement joins TRBV7-2 to TRBJ1-3; the D is unclear. The CDR3 is 16 residues long. Germline V CDR1 and CDR2: SGHTA, FQGNSA. With 5 bases removed from V and 0 bases from J, the gap between germline ends came to 14 bases. This CDR3 reads CASSVRLLSSGNTIYF. The CDR3, as DNA: TGTGCCAGCAGCGTCCGACTGCTGAGCTCTGGAAACACCATATATTTT. Full variable domain (outside the CDR3, taken from reference TRBV7-2 and TRBJ1-3): GAGVSQSPSNKVTEKGKDVELRCDPISGHTALYWYRQSLGQGLEFLIYFQGNSAPDKSGLPSDRFSAERTGGSVSTLTIQRTQQEDSAVYLCASSVRLLSSGNTIYFGEGSWLTVV.

The V and J genes are TRBV11-1 and TRBJ1-1, with D unclear. Between the trimmed V and J ends, which lost 5 bases and 5 bases, there was a span of 18 bases. Germline V gives CDR1 SGHAT, CDR2 FQDESV (reference sequence). This CDR3 contains 15 residues. The CDR3 region has the DNA TGTGCCAGCAGCCCCTATTATCTCGAGAGGACTGAAGCTTTCTTT. Encoded protein: CASSPYYLERTEAFF.

This chain uses TRBV7-9 with TRBJ2-1; no clear D. This CDR3 spans 15 amino acids. V lost 1 base to trimming and J lost 5 bases, with 12 bases between them. Germline assignment: CDR1 SEHNR and CDR2 FQNEAQ (reference sequence). CDR3 sequence reads: CASSLVIRAHNEQFF. DNA for the CDR3: TGTGCCAGCAGCTTAGTGATTAGAGCCCACAATGAGCAGTTCTTC. The full variable domain, with the rest looked up from reference TRBV7-9 and TRBJ2-1, is DTGVSQNPRHKITKRGQNVTFRCDPISEHNRLYWYRQTLGQGPEFLTYFQNEAQLEKSRLLSDRFSAERPKGSFSTLEIQRTEQGDSAMYLCASSLVIRAHNEQFFGPGTRLTVL.